This T cell receptor beta chain was observed in a study of beta chain features in type 1 diabetes. The overall study: Sorted cells examined across all samples numbered about 110,000,000. General study points: Shorter TCRB CDR3s, moderately but significantly so, marked every one of the four CD4+ subsets in Type 1 diabetes patients.

V lost 7 bases to trimming and J lost 4 bases, with 10 bases between them. CDR1 is SNHLY and CDR2 is FYNNEI in the germline V gene. CDR3 length: 12 amino acids. The authors reverse transcribed all of the isolated RNA, so sequencing captured expressed TCRB transcripts. Produced via immunoSEQ multiplex PCR; TCRdb's table is partial and in-frame only. Among under 300,000 clones listed, roughly a tenth were seen once. Markers CD45RO/CCR7/CD25/CD127/CD95/CD27 served to sort CD4+ naive, central memory, regulatory and stem cell-like memory cells. Sorting gave populations that all exceeded 95% purity. Note on this clone: Its antigen is as yet unknown.

This TCR derives from a man aged 25-45 years with type 1 diabetes. The chain couples TRBV2 to TRBJ1-2; D possibly corresponds to TRBD1 (5 bases). The sample consisted of naive CD4+ T cells from blood. This chain's CDR3 is CASIRGGYGYTF. CDR3 nucleotide sequence: TGTGCCAGCATTAGGGGCGGCTATGGCTACACCTTC.